The present TCR beta chain was sequenced within a study of T-cell memory formation after mild COVID-19. The CDR3 totals 15 residues. CDR1 SGHTA and CDR2 FQGNSA come from the germline V gene. Between the trimmed V and J ends, which lost 5 bases and 2 bases, there was a span of 12 bases. TCRdb called the 5' RACE reads again in MiXCR, with one record for every CDR3 protein. This sample has under 70,000 distinct CDR3 sequences, with 9.3% found just once. The sequence was collected from a man between 18 and 29 years old who had mild COVID-19 (a few samples of this study predate the infection). Cell type and time point are not known. The V gene is TRBV7-2, the J gene TRBJ2-2; TRBD2 might be the D (5 bases). Sequenced: PBMCs or a T cell subset sorted from them (not recorded which). The CDR3 reads CASSPQEVNTGELFF. The CDR3 DNA sequence: TGTGCCAGCAGCCCCCAGGAGGTCAACACCGGGGAGCTGTTTTTT.